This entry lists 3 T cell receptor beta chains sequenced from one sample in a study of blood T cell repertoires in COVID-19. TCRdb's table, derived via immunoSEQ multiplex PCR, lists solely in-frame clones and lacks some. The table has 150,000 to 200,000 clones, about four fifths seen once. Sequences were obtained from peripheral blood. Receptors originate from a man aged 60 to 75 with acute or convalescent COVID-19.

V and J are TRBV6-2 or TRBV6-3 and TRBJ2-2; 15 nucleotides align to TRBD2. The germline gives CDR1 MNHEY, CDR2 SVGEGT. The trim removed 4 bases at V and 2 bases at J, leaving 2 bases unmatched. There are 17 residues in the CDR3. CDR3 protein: CASSWGLAGGNTGELFF. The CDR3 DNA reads TGTGCCAGCAGTTGGGGACTAGCGGGAGGAAACACCGGGGAGCTGTTTTTT.

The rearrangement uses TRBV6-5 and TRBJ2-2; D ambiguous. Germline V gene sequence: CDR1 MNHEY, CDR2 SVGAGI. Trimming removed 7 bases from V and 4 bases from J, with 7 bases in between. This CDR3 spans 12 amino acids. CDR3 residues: CASTLITGELFF. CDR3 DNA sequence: TGTGCCAGCACGTTAATCACCGGGGAGCTGTTTTTT.

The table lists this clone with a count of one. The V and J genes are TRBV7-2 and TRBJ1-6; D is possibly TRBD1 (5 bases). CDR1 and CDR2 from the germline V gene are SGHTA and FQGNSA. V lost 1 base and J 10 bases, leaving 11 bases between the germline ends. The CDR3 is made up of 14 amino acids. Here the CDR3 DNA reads TGTGCCAGCAGCTTAGAAGGGGTGGGCTCACCCCTCCACTTT. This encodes CASSLEGVGSPLHF.